This TCR beta chain stems from a study of T cells in localized non-small cell lung cancer. Study results and caveats: Adjacent uninvolved lung had the highest clonality, suggesting focused antigen responses. Sequence data derive from only one tumor region, so heterogeneity remains possible. A raised T cell density in blood coincided with lengthier overall survival. Detection in adjacent lung was observed for a median around 55 of the top 100 tumor clones.

Turning to this clone: Its cognate antigen is unknown.

V lost 4 bases, J lost 6 bases, and 14 bases lay in between. This CDR3 spans 14 amino acids. The germline V gene has CDR1 SGHNT and CDR2 YYREEE (reference sequence). Here immunoSEQ multiplex PCR was the method, and the copy in TCRdb shows in-frame clones only, minus some. This sample has 86,000 or so clones, with about 83% found just once. The genes are TRBV5-4 and TRBJ2-1, with D perhaps being TRBD1 or TRBD2 (5 bases each). Sequencing used peripheral blood, obtained before any cancer treatment. The TCR comes from a man aged 35 to 69 with stage I lung adenocarcinoma. CDR3 nucleotides: TGTGCCAGCAGCAGGGGCGGGTCTTTCAATGAGCAGTTCTTC. As protein: CASSRGGSFNEQFF.